The 18 T cell receptor beta chains below all came from one sample that was sequenced in a study of CD8 T cells in Susac syndrome. When the RNA was reverse transcribed, random hexamers were used with an input of about 0.45 to 1 ug. MiXCR, applied by TCRdb to the immunoSEQ multiplex PCR reads, yields one record per CDR3 protein. The sample has fewer than 150,000 distinct CDR3 sequences; roughly 96% are singletons. The specimen sequenced was CD4+ T cells from PBMCs. Receptors were obtained from a human donor in good health.

V usage is TRBV4-1 and J usage is TRBJ2-1, with TRBD2 matching 9 bases. Germline lookup yields CDR1 MGHRA and CDR2 YSYEKL. V gave up 4 bases and J gave up 1 base; unmatched junction bases: 5. The CDR3 is made up of 16 amino acids. The DNA for the CDR3 is TGCGCCAGCAGCCGTTCGGGACTAGCATCCTACAATGAGCAGTTCTTC. Protein sequence: CASSRSGLASYNEQFF.

V is TRBV10-1 and J is TRBJ2-3; the match to TRBD1 covers 9 bases. The germline V gene encodes CDR1 WNHNN and CDR2 SYGVQD (reference sequence). The junction had 3 bases not matched to a gene; V was cut back by 5 bases and J by 0 bases. The length of the CDR3 is 15 residues. The CDR3 loop is CASSPGQGSTDTQYF. Here the CDR3 DNA reads TGCGCCAGCAGTCCTGGACAGGGGAGCACAGATACGCAGTATTTT.

The chain joins TRBV19 to TRBJ1-5; the match to TRBD1 covers 10 bases. The germline V gene has CDR1 LNHDA and CDR2 SQIVND (reference sequence). The V segment lost 5 bases and the J segment 2 bases; nucleotides outside the gene matches: 3. This CDR3 is 15 amino acids long. CDR3 amino acids: CASSRDRGRNQPQHF. The DNA of the CDR3 is TGTGCCAGTAGTCGGGACAGGGGTCGCAATCAGCCCCAGCATTTT.

V and J are TRBV7-6 and TRBJ1-2; no firm D call. The length of the CDR3 is 15 residues. V lost 4 bases and J lost 2, with 14 bases in between. Germline lookup yields CDR1 SGHVS and CDR2 FNYEAQ. This CDR3 is CASSCPRGGNYGYTF. The CDR3 DNA sequence: TGTGCCAGCAGCTGCCCCAGAGGAGGCAACTATGGCTACACCTTC.

The chain links TRBV7-9 to TRBJ2-6; a weak D match, TRBD1 (6 bases). Trimming cost V 4 bases and J 2 bases, with 15 bases left between them. This CDR3 is 17 amino acids long. Germline CDR1 and CDR2: SEHNR and FQNEAQ (reference sequence). CDR3 sequence (DNA): TGTGCCAGCAGCTCGTTTCCAGGGGTAGCTGGGGCCAACGTCCTGACTTTC. It encodes CASSSFPGVAGANVLTF.

A single count supports this clonotype. The V call is TRBV24-1, the J call TRBJ2-1, with D hard to call. There are 11 residues in the CDR3. Trimming cost V 7 bases and J 4 bases, with 4 bases left between them. Germline CDR1 is KGHDR and CDR2 is SFDVKD. CDR3 in amino acids: CATRGYNEQFF. CDR3 DNA sequence: TGTGCCACCAGAGGATACAATGAGCAGTTCTTC.

The CDR3 coding sequence is TGCAGCGTTCAGACAGCTACAGATACGCAGTATTTT. Amino acid sequence: CSVQTATDTQYF. The rearrangement uses TRBV29-1 and TRBJ2-3; possible D gene TRBD1, 5 bases. This CDR3 is 12 amino acids long. The V end was cut by 5 bases, the J end by 3 bases, with 9 bases between. Looked up from germline, CDR1 is SQVTM and CDR2 is ANQGSEA.

This clonotype has a single count. The genes are TRBV5-1 and TRBJ2-7, with 8 bases that match TRBD2. Trimming removed 4 bases from V and 0 bases from J; junction bases left unmatched: 6. Germline V gene lookup returns CDR1 SGHRS and CDR2 YFSETQ. The CDR3 totals 15 residues. The CDR3 coding sequence is TGCGCCAGCAGCCCACTAGCGGTTAGCTCCTACGAGCAGTACTTC. It codes for CASSPLAVSSYEQYF.

This clonotype was observed once. J is TRBJ2-5 and V is TRBV3-1, with TRBD2 matching 7 bases. The V segment lost 4 bases and the J segment 9 bases; nucleotides outside the gene matches: 11. Germline V gene sequence: CDR1 LGHDT, CDR2 YNNKEL (reference sequence). The CDR3 length is 14 residues. CDR3: CASSLSSGLRAQYF. CDR3 coding DNA: TGTGCCAGCAGCCTATCTAGCGGCCTTCGGGCCCAGTACTTC.

This CDR3 is CASSFGETETQYF. The CDR3 bases are TGTGCCAGCAGTTTCGGGGAGACTGAGACCCAGTACTTC. The chain employs TRBV12-3 or TRBV12-4 and TRBJ2-5; possible D gene TRBD2, 5 bases. This CDR3 contains 13 residues. V was trimmed by 3 bases and J by 5 bases, leaving 10 bases between them.

The chain carries TRBV20-1 and TRBJ2-3, with D unclear. This CDR3 region has 11 residues. Germline assignment: CDR1 DFQATT and CDR2 SNEGSKA (reference sequence). V was shortened by 6 bases and J by 3 bases, with 7 bases between the two germline ends. The CDR3, as DNA: TGCAGTGCCAAGACAACAGATACGCAGTATTTT. Protein sequence: CSAKTTDTQYF.

The chain has TRBV3-1 and TRBJ2-7; 8 bases line up with TRBD2. V was clipped by 4 bases and J by 6 bases; unmatched bases: 11. In germline, CDR1 is LGHDT, CDR2 YNNKEL (reference sequence). The CDR3 is 15 amino acids. CDR3: CASSLSERELSEQYF. DNA of the CDR3: TGTGCCAGCAGCCTTTCGGAGCGGGAGTTGAGCGAGCAGTACTTC.

The chain has TRBV5-1 and TRBJ2-7, with 10 positions matching TRBD1. Germline CDR1 and CDR2: SGHRS and YFSETQ. The CDR3 runs 15 residues. V was pared by 4 bases and J by 6 bases, with 10 bases of the junction left unmatched. CDR3 region: CASSDATGGLGEQYF. The CDR3 coding sequence is TGCGCCAGCAGCGATGCGACAGGGGGCCTAGGCGAGCAGTACTTC.

The chain joins TRBV5-8 to TRBJ2-3; 7 bases are a match to TRBD1. CDR3 length: 15 amino acids. Germline trimming cut 4 bases from V and 6 bases from J; bases unmatched to any gene: 11. Germline V CDR1 and CDR2: SGHTS, YDEGEE. CDR3 loop: CASSPGQAPSDTQYF. In DNA form, the CDR3 reads TGTGCCAGCAGCCCCGGACAGGCGCCCTCGGATACGCAGTATTTT.

This chain uses TRBV29-1 with TRBJ2-2, with a weak D call TRBD1 (5 bases). V dropped 0 bases and J dropped 1 base, with 12 bases sitting between them. The germline V gene encodes CDR1 SQVTM and CDR2 ANQGSEA. The CDR3 has 16 residues. CDR3 sequence: CSVEDTLGRNTGELFF. CDR3 sequence (DNA): TGCAGCGTTGAAGATACGTTGGGGCGGAACACCGGGGAGCTGTTTTTT.

CDR3 amino acids: CASSPGLAGGYEQYF. CDR3 DNA sequence: TGTGCCAGCTCACCGGGACTAGCGGGAGGCTACGAGCAGTACTTC. The chain couples TRBV18 to TRBJ2-7, with 15 bases aligning to TRBD2. The CDR3 has 15 amino acids. V shed 3 bases and J 3 bases; nucleotides not matched to a gene: 0. The germline V gene encodes CDR1 KGHSH and CDR2 LQKENI.

In this sample, this clonotype turned up once. The chain employs TRBV12-3 or TRBV12-4 and TRBJ2-7; D remains unclear. V was clipped by 7 bases and J by 4 bases, with 11 bases between them. CDR3 length equals 12 residues. The CDR3 DNA is TGTGCCAGCACTAAGGTGATTTACGAGCAGTACTTC. This codes for CASTKVIYEQYF.

The chain joins TRBV2 to TRBJ2-3; 9 bases map to TRBD2. The germline V gene has CDR1 SNHLY and CDR2 FYNNEI. This CDR3 has 16 residues. Unmatched junction bases numbered 13, after V lost 8 bases and J lost 4 bases. CDR3 in amino acids: CASGSLAGEISDTQYF. CDR3 DNA: TGTGCCAGCGGTTCTTTAGCGGGAGAGATATCAGATACGCAGTATTTT. The full variable domain, completed using reference TRBV2 and TRBJ2-3, is EPEVTQTPSHQVTQMGQEVILRCVPISNHLYFYWYRQILGQKVEFLVSFYNNEISEKSEIFDDQFSVERPDGSNFTLKIRSTKLEDSAMYFCASGSLAGEISDTQYFGPGTRLTVL.